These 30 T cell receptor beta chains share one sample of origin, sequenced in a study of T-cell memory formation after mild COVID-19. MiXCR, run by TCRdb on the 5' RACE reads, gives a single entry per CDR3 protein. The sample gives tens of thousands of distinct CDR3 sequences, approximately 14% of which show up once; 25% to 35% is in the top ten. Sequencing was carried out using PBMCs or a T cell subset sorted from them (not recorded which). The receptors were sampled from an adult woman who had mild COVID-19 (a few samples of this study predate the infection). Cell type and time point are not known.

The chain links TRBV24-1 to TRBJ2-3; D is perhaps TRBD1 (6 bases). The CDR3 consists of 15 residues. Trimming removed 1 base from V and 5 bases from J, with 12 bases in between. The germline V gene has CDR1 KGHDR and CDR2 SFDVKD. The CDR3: CATSDFQGPEDTQYF. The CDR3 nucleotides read TGTGCCACCAGTGATTTCCAGGGGCCCGAAGATACGCAGTATTTT.

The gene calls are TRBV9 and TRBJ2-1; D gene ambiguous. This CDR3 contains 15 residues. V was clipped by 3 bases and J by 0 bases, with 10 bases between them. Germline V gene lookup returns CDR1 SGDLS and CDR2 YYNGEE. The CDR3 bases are TGTGCCAGCAGCGCCCAAAGTGTCTCCTACAATGAGCAGTTCTTC. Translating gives CASSAQSVSYNEQFF.

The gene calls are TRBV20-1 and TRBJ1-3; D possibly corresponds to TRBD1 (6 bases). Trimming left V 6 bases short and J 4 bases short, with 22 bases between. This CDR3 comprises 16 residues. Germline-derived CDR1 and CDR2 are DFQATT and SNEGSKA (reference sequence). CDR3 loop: CSAVNPGTSSGNTIYF. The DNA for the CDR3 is TGCAGTGCCGTAAACCCGGGGACATCTTCAGGAAACACCATATATTTT.

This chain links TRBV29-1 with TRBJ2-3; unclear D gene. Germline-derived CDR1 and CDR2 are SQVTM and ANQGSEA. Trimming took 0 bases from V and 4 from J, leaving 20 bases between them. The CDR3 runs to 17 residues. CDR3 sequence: CSVEDNFPANWADTQYF. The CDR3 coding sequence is TGCAGCGTTGAAGATAATTTTCCGGCGAATTGGGCAGATACGCAGTATTTT.

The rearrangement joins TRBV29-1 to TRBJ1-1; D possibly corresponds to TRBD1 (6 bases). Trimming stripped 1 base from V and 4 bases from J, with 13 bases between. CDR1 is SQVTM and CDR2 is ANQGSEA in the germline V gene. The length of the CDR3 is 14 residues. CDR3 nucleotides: TGCAGCGTTGAAGGCAGGGGCCGGGGCACTGAAGCTTTCTTT. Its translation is CSVEGRGRGTEAFF.

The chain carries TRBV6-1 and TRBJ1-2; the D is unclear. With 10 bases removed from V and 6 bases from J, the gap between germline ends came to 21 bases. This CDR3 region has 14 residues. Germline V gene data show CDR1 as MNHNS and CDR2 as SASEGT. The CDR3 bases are TGTGCCATCGCTCGCTCGTCTTCCTTGGATGGCTACACCTTC. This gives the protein CAIARSSSLDGYTF.

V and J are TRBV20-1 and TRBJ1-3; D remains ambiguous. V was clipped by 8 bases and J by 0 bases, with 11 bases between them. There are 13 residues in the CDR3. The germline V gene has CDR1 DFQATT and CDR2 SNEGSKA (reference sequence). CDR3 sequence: CSLLGSSGNTIYF. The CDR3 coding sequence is TGCAGTCTCTTGGGGTCCTCTGGAAACACCATATATTTT.

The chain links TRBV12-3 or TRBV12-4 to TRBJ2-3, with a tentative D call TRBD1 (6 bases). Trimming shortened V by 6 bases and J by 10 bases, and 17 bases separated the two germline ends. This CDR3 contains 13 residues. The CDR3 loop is CASSLTGTRSQYF. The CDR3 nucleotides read TGTGCCAGCAGCCTAACCGGGACAAGATCGCAGTATTTT.

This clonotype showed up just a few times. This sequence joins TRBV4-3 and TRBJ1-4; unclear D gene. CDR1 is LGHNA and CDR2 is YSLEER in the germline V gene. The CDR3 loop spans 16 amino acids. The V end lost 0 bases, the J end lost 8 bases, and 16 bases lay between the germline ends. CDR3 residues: CASSQDWSREGEKLFF. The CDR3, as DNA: TGCGCCAGCAGCCAAGATTGGTCAAGGGAAGGAGAAAAACTGTTTTTT.

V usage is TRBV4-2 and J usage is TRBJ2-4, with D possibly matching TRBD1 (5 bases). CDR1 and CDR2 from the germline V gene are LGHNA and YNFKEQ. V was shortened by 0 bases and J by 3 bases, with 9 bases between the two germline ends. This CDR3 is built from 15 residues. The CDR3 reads CASSQDAGRKNIQYF. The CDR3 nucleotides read TGTGCCAGCAGCCAAGACGCAGGGCGCAAAAACATTCAGTACTTC.

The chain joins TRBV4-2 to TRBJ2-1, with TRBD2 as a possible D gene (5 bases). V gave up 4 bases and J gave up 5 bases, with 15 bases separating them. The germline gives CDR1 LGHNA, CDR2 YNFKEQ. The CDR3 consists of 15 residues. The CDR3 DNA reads TGTGCCAGCAGCCTAAATATGAGGGTTGACAATGAGCAGTTCTTC. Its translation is CASSLNMRVDNEQFF.

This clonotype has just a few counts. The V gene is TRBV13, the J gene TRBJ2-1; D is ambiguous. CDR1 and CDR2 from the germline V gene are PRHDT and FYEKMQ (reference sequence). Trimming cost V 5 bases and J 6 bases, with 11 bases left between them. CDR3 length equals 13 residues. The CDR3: CASSARRLNEQFF. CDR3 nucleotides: TGTGCCAGCAGCGCTCGTCGGCTCAATGAGCAGTTCTTC.

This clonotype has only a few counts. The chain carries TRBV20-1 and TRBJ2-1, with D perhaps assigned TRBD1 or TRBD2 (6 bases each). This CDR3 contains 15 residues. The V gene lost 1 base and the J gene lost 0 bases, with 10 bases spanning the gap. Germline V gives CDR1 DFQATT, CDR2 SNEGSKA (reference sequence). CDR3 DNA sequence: TGCAGTGCTAGAGGAGGGGGGAGCTCCTACAATGAGCAGTTCTTC. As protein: CSARGGGSSYNEQFF.

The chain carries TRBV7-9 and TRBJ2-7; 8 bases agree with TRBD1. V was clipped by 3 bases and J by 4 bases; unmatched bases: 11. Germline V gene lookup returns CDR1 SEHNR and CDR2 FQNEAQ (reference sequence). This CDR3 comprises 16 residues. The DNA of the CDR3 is TGTGCCAGCAGCTTGTTATCTCCGGGACAGGATTACGAGCAGTACTTC. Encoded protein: CASSLLSPGQDYEQYF.

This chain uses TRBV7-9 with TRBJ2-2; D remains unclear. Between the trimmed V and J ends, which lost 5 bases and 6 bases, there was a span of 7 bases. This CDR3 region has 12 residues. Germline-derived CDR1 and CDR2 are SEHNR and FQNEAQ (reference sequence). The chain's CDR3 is CASSLAPGELFF. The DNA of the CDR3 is TGTGCCAGCAGCCTGGCGCCCGGGGAGCTGTTTTTT.

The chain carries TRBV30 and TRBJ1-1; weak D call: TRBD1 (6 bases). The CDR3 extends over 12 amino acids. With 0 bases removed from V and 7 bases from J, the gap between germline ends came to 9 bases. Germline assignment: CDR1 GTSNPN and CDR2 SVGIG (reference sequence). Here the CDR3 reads CAWSVQGGEAFF. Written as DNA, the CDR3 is TGTGCCTGGAGTGTACAGGGCGGTGAAGCTTTCTTT.

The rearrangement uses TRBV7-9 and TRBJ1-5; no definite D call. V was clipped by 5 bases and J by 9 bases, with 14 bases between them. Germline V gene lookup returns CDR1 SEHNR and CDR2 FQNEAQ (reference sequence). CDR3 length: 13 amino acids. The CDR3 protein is CASSATVVGPQHF. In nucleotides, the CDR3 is TGTGCCAGCAGCGCCACAGTGGTCGGGCCCCAGCATTTT.

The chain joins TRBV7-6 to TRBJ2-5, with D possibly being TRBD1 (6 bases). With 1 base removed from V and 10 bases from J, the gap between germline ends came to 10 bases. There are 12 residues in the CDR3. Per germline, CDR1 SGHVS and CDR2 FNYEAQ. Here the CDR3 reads CASSLVGADQYF. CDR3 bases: TGTGCCAGCAGCTTAGTGGGGGCAGACCAGTACTTC.

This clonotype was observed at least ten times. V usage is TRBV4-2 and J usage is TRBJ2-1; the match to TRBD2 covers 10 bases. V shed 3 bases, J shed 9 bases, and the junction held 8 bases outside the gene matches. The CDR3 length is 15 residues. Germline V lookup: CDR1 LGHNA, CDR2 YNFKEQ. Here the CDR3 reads CASSHEAGGLGEQFF. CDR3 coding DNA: TGTGCCAGCAGCCACGAAGCGGGGGGGCTTGGTGAGCAGTTCTTC.

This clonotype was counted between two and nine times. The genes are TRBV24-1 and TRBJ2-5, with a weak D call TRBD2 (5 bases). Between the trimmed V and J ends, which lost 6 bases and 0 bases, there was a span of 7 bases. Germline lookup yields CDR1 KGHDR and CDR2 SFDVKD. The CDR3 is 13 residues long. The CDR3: CATSSDYQETQYF. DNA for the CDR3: TGTGCCACCAGTTCGGACTACCAAGAGACCCAGTACTTC.

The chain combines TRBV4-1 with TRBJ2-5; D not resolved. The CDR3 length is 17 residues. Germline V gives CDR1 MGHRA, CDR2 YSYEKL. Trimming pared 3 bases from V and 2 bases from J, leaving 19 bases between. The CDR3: CASSQPDAELLQETQYF. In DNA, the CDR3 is TGCGCCAGCAGCCAGCCAGATGCGGAACTACTGCAAGAGACCCAGTACTTC.

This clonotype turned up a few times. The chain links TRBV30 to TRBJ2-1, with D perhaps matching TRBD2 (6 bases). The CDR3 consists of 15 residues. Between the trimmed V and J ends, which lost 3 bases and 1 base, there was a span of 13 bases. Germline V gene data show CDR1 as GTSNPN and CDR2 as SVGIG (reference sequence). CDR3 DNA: TGTGCCTGGAGGGAGGGGCAGAATTCCTACAATGAGCAGTTCTTC. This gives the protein CAWREGQNSYNEQFF.

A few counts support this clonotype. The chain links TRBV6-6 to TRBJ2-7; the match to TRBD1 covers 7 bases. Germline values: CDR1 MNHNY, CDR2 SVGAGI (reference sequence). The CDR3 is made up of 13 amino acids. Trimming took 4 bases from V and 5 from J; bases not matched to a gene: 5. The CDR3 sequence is CASSSTGIHEQYF. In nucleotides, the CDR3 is TGTGCCAGCAGTTCGACAGGGATCCACGAGCAGTACTTC.

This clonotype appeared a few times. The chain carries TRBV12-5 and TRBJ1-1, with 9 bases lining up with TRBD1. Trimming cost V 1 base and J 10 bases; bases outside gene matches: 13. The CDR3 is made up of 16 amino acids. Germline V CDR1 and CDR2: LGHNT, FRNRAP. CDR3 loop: CASGLDQTGGDDGAFF. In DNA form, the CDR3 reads TGTGCTAGTGGTTTGGACCAGACAGGGGGGGACGATGGAGCTTTCTTT.

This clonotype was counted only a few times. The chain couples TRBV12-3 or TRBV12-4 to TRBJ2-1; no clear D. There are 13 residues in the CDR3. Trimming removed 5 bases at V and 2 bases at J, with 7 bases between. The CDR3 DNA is TGTGCCAGCAGTCGATCCACCTACAATGAGCAGTTCTTC. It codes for CASSRSTYNEQFF.

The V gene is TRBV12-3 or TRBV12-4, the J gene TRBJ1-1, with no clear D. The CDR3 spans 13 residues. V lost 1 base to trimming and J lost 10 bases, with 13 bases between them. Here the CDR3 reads CASSLDPNSVAFF. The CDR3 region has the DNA TGTGCCAGCAGTTTAGACCCAAACAGTGTAGCTTTCTTT.

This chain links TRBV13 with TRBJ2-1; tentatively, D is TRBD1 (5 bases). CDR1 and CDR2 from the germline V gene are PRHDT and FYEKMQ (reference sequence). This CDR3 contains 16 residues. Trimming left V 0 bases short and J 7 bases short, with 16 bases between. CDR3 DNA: TGTGCCAGCAGCTTAGGATTTGGGGCTAGGGCAAATGAGCAGTTCTTC. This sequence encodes CASSLGFGARANEQFF.

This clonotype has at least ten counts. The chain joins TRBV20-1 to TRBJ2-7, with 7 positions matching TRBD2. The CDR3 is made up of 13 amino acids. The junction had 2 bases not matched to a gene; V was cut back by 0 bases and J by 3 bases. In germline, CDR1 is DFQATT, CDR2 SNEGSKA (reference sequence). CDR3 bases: TGCAGTGCTAGAGAGGAGCGGGACTACGAGCAGTACTTC. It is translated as CSAREERDYEQYF.

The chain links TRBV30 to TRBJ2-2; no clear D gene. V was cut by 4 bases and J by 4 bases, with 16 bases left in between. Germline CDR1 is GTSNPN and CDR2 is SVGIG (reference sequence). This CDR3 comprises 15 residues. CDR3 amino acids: CAWKLAGESTGELFF. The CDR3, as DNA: TGTGCCTGGAAGCTTGCTGGCGAAAGCACCGGGGAGCTGTTTTTT.

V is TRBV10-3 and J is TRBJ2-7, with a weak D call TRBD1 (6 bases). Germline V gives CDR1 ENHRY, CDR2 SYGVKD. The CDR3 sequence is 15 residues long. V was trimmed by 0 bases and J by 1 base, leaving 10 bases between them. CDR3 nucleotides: TGTGCCATCAGTGAGTCACGGACAGTTTCCTACGAGCAGTACTTC. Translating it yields CAISESRTVSYEQYF.